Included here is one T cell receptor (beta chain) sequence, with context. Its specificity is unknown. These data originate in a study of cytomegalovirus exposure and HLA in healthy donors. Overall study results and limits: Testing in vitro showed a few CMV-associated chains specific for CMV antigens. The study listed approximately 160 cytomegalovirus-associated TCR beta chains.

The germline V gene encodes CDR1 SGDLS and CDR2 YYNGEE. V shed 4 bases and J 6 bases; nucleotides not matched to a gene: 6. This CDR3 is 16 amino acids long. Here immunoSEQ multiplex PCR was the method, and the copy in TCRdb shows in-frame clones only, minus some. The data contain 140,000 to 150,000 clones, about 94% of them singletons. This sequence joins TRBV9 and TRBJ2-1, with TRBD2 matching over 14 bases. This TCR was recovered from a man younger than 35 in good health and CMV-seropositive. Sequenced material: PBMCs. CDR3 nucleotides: TGTGCCAGCAGCACACTCGGGACTAGCGGGAGCAATGAGCAGTTCTTC. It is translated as CASSTLGTSGSNEQFF.